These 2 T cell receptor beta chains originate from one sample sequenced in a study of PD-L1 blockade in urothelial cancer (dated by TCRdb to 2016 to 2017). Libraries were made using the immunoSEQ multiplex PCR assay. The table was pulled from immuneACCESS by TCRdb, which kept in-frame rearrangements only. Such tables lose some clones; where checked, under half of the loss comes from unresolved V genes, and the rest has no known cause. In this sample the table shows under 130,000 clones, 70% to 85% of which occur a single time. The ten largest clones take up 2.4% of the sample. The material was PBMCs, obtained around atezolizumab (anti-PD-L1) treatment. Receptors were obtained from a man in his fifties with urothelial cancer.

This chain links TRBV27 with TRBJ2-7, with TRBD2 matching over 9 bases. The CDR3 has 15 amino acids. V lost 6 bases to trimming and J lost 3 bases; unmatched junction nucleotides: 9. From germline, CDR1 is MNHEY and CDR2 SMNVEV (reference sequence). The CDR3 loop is CASSTPGLARYEQYF. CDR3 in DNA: TGTGCCAGCAGCACGCCGGGACTAGCTCGCTACGAGCAGTACTTC.

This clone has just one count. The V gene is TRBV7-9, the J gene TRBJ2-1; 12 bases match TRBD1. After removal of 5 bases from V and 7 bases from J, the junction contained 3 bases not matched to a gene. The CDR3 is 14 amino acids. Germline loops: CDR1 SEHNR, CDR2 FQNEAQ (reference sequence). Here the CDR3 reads CASSKGQGANEQFF. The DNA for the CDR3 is TGTGCCAGCAGCAAGGGACAGGGGGCTAATGAGCAGTTCTTC.